The next 27 T cell receptor beta chains were all read from a single sample in a study of T-cell reconstitution after alpha-beta-depleted transplantation in children. Unique molecular identifiers were used in preparing the TCRbeta library. TCRdb independently ran MiXCR on the PCR reads; one entry per CDR3 protein. The table lists about 480,000 distinct CDR3 sequences, around an eighth of them singletons. Here the sequenced sample was PBMCs from the stem cell graft donor, taken from the stem cell graft. These receptors all come from a human donor who donated a stem cell graft to a child with combined immunodeficiency.

This clonotype has just a few counts. The chain carries TRBV12-3 or TRBV12-4 and TRBJ1-1, with unresolved D. The length of the CDR3 is 14 residues. Trimming removed 6 bases from V and 8 bases from J, with 19 bases in between. CDR3 region: CASSPSPLSFEAFF. CDR3 sequence (DNA): TGTGCCAGCAGCCCCTCCCCTCTTTCCTTCGAAGCTTTCTTT.

This clonotype came up a few times. The CDR3 loop is CASSSTGKGTQYF. The CDR3 DNA reads as TGTGCCAGCAGTTCAACAGGAAAAGGTACGCAGTATTTT. The chain recombines TRBV12-3 or TRBV12-4 with TRBJ2-3, with D tentatively TRBD1 (5 bases). CDR3 size: 13 residues. V lost 4 bases and J 8 bases, leaving 13 bases between the germline ends.

This clonotype was counted many times. The V gene is TRBV29-1, the J gene TRBJ1-1, with D perhaps matching TRBD1 (6 bases). The germline V gene encodes CDR1 SQVTM and CDR2 ANQGSEA. The CDR3 is 14 residues long. V shed 6 bases and J shed 4 bases, with 18 bases lying between them. The DNA for the CDR3 is TGCAGCGTCCAGGAGGGGGGTGGTTTCACTGAAGCTTTCTTT. Protein: CSVQEGGGFTEAFF.

This clonotype was counted a few times. The V and J genes are TRBV7-2 and TRBJ2-7; 8 positions match TRBD2. J lost 3 bases, V lost 5 bases, and 9 bases had no gene match. Per the germline V gene, CDR1 is SGHTA and CDR2 is FQGNSA. The CDR3 contains 15 residues. The DNA of the CDR3 is TGTGCCAGCAGCGAATCGGGTCTAGCGGGCTACGAGCAGTACTTC. The encoded protein is CASSESGLAGYEQYF.

On this clonotype itself: One end of the junction varies from germline; a read error may be responsible. The chain combines TRBV29-1 with TRBJ2-1; 10 bases fit TRBD2. Per the germline V gene, CDR1 is SQVTM and CDR2 is ANQGSEA. CDR3 length: 15 residues. CDR3 protein: CSAESGRAAYNEQFF. CDR3 sequence (DNA): TGCAGCGCTGAAAGCGGGAGGGCTGCCTACAATGAGCAGTTCTTC.

A few counts support this clonotype. The chain employs TRBV7-2 and TRBJ2-7; 8 bases are a match to TRBD2. Germline V gives CDR1 SGHTA, CDR2 FQGNSA. The V gene end was trimmed by 1 base and the J gene end by 2 bases; junction bases not matched to a gene: 10. The CDR3 contains 17 residues. The CDR3 DNA is TGTGCCAGCAGCTTAGTAGGCGCGGGGGGTCTAACCTACGAGCAGTACTTC. Translating gives CASSLVGAGGLTYEQYF.

In its sample, this clonotype was seen many times. The gene calls are TRBV5-1 and TRBJ2-7; 8 nucleotides line up with TRBD2. The CDR3 runs to 15 residues. Germline values: CDR1 SGHRS, CDR2 YFSETQ. Unmatched junction bases numbered 3, after V lost 0 bases and J lost 1 base. Here the CDR3 reads CASSLGSGSSYEQYF. The CDR3 region has the DNA TGCGCCAGCAGCTTGGGGAGCGGGAGTTCCTACGAGCAGTACTTC.

In this sample, this clonotype turned up many times. CDR3 DNA sequence: TGTGCCACCAGATCTAGCGGGGCCAGCACAGATACGCAGTATTTT. Residues: CATRSSGASTDTQYF. The chain has TRBV15 and TRBJ2-3; 9 bases match TRBD2. In germline, CDR1 is LNHNV, CDR2 YYDKDF (reference sequence). Trimming removed 6 bases from V and 0 bases from J; junction bases left unmatched: 4. This CDR3 region has 15 residues.

This clonotype was picked up a small number of times. The V call is TRBV12-3 or TRBV12-4, the J call TRBJ2-1; unclear D gene. The CDR3 runs 12 residues. V was pared by 5 bases and J by 8 bases, with 10 bases between. CDR3 bases: TGTGCCAGCAGTCAAAAGGTACATGAGCAGTTCTTC. The encoded protein is CASSQKVHEQFF.

CDR3 region: CASSYSLEGRQPQHF. The CDR3 DNA is TGTGCCAGCAGTTACTCGCTGGAGGGGAGGCAGCCCCAGCATTTT. The chain recombines TRBV6-5 with TRBJ1-5; D may be TRBD1 (5 bases). Trimming pared 0 bases from V and 7 bases from J, leaving 13 bases between. Germline-derived CDR1 and CDR2 are MNHEY and SVGAGI. The length of the CDR3 is 15 residues.

This clonotype was seen only a few times. The V and J genes are TRBV28 and TRBJ2-3, with D perhaps matching TRBD1 (6 bases). The CDR3 has 13 residues. Germline CDR1 and CDR2: MDHEN and SYDVKM. With 6 bases removed from V and 6 bases from J, the gap between germline ends came to 13 bases. The CDR3 protein is CASRDSPRDTQYF. CDR3 DNA: TGTGCCAGCAGGGACAGCCCTAGGGATACGCAGTATTTT.

This clonotype occurred a few times. This chain connects TRBV25-1 to TRBJ2-2, with TRBD2 matching 8 bases. This CDR3 region has 18 residues. CDR1 is MGHDK, CDR2 SYGVNS, per germline. J lost 3 bases, V lost 0 bases, and 9 bases had no gene match. Here the CDR3 DNA reads TGTGCCAGCAGTGAATATTTTACGGGAGGGCCGGACACCGGGGAGCTGTTTTTT. This gives the protein CASSEYFTGGPDTGELFF.

This clonotype has just a few counts. The chain carries TRBV11-2 and TRBJ2-7; a possible D gene is TRBD2 (7 bases). CDR1 and CDR2 (germline): SGHAT, FQNNGV. V was pared by 5 bases and J by 2 bases, with 19 bases between. This CDR3 region has 16 residues. The CDR3 sequence is CASSPNPGEGTYEQYF. CDR3 DNA sequence: TGTGCCAGCAGCCCTAACCCAGGGGAGGGGACCTACGAGCAGTACTTC.

Ten or more counts support this clonotype. This chain connects TRBV12-3 or TRBV12-4 to TRBJ2-2; possibly TRBD2 for D (6 bases). The V end lost 11 bases, the J end lost 0 bases, and 22 bases lay between the germline ends. This CDR3 has 17 amino acids. For the CDR3, the DNA is TGTGCCGATTCCTTTTTAGGGGAGGCCGCGAACACCGGGGAGCTGTTTTTT. It is translated as CADSFLGEAANTGELFF.

The rearrangement joins TRBV6-1 to TRBJ2-1; no clear D. The CDR3 length is 14 residues. Germline V gene sequence: CDR1 MNHNS, CDR2 SASEGT. The V gene lost 5 bases and the J gene lost 7 bases, with 15 bases spanning the gap. The CDR3 loop reads CASSPSRVANEQFF. CDR3 sequence (DNA): TGTGCCAGCAGTCCCTCACGGGTGGCGAATGAGCAGTTCTTC.

The chain joins TRBV6-1 to TRBJ2-1, with a weak D call TRBD2 (6 bases). The V end was cut by 7 bases, the J end by 4 bases, with 17 bases between. Germline loops: CDR1 MNHNS, CDR2 SASEGT. This CDR3 comprises 15 residues. CDR3 in amino acids: CASNGGTGPYNEQFF. In DNA form, the CDR3 reads TGTGCCAGCAACGGCGGGACTGGCCCGTACAATGAGCAGTTCTTC.

This chain connects TRBV27 to TRBJ1-5; unclear D gene. This CDR3 has 13 amino acids. V lost 6 bases to trimming and J lost 5 bases, with 11 bases between them. CDR1 and CDR2 (germline): MNHEY, SMNVEV (reference sequence). The CDR3 nucleotides are TGTGCCAGCAGCCCCGGACTTTATCAGCCCCAGCATTTT. It codes for CASSPGLYQPQHF.

This clonotype was recorded at least ten times. The gene calls are TRBV20-1 and TRBJ2-5; D remains unclear. V lost 0 bases and J 5 bases, leaving 13 bases between the germline ends. The CDR3 totals 14 residues. Looked up from germline, CDR1 is DFQATT and CDR2 is SNEGSKA (reference sequence). The CDR3 spells CSARDPRAGETQYF. The DNA of the CDR3 is TGCAGTGCTAGAGATCCCCGGGCCGGGGAGACCCAGTACTTC.

The rearrangement uses TRBV6-5 and TRBJ1-2; D not certain. CDR3 size: 12 residues. CDR1 is MNHEY, CDR2 SVGAGI, per germline. Trimming shortened V by 2 bases and J by 3 bases, and 4 bases separated the two germline ends. The CDR3 DNA reads as TGTGCCAGCAGTTACGGGCACTATGGCTACACCTTC. Residues: CASSYGHYGYTF.

This clonotype was detected many times. The chain uses TRBV29-1 and TRBJ1-4; no firm D call. This CDR3 is 12 amino acids long. The germline gives CDR1 SQVTM, CDR2 ANQGSEA. Trimming cost V 7 bases and J 0 bases, with 6 bases left between them. The DNA of the CDR3 is TGCAGCGCGGCAGCAACTAATGAAAAACTGTTTTTT. It encodes CSAAATNEKLFF.

The CDR3 here is CASSDSGAANYGYTF. CDR3 nucleotide sequence: TGTGCCAGCAGTGATTCAGGGGCCGCTAACTATGGCTACACCTTC. The chain combines TRBV2 with TRBJ1-2, with D perhaps TRBD1 (6 bases). This CDR3 has 15 amino acids. V was cut by 3 bases and J by 0 bases, with 11 bases left in between. In germline, CDR1 is SNHLY, CDR2 FYNNEI.

The chain links TRBV7-9 to TRBJ2-2, with 9 nucleotides matching TRBD1. V trimming: 5 bases; J trimming: 7 bases; junction bases outside the gene matches: 8. The CDR3 totals 15 residues. Per the germline V gene, CDR1 is SEHNR and CDR2 is FQNEAQ (reference sequence). The CDR3, as DNA: TGTGCCAGCAGCCTTCGGACAGGGGCTAGCGGGGAGCTGTTTTTT. Its protein is CASSLRTGASGELFF.

This clonotype was seen more than once but under ten times. This may stem from a read error, because a much larger clone lies one nucleotide away. This chain joins TRBV6-5 and TRBJ2-6; TRBD1 matches at 9 bases. V lost 0 bases, J lost 0 bases, and 3 bases stayed unmatched. The length of the CDR3 is 18 residues. CDR1 MNHEY and CDR2 SVGAGI come from the germline V gene. The CDR3 is CASSYSGQGSSGANVLTF. The DNA of the CDR3 is TGTGCCAGCAGTTACTCTGGACAGGGGAGCTCTGGGGCCAACGTCCTGACTTTC.

V is TRBV6-5 and J is TRBJ1-1; D is perhaps TRBD1 (6 bases). Germline CDR1 and CDR2: MNHEY and SVGAGI. There are 13 residues in the CDR3. V lost 2 bases and J lost 5, with 9 bases in between. Here the CDR3 reads CASSYRGSTEAFF. CDR3 bases: TGTGCCAGCAGTTACAGGGGGAGTACTGAAGCTTTCTTT.

This clonotype occurred many times. The gene calls are TRBV20-1 and TRBJ2-2, with 7 nucleotides matching TRBD2. Per germline, CDR1 DFQATT and CDR2 SNEGSKA (reference sequence). CDR3 length equals 17 residues. Trimming at V came to 3 bases and at J to 4 bases, leaving 14 bases not matched to a gene. CDR3 in amino acids: CSASPRMAGARTGELFF. DNA for the CDR3: TGCAGTGCTAGCCCGAGGATGGCGGGAGCGCGCACCGGGGAGCTGTTTTTT.

This clonotype has just a few counts. The CDR3 coding sequence is TGCAGTGCTAGAGATCAGGGGGGGAACACTGAAGCTTTCTTT. This encodes CSARDQGGNTEAFF. The J gene is TRBJ1-1, the V gene TRBV20-1; the match to TRBD1 covers 7 bases. V shed 0 bases, J shed 1 base, and the junction held 2 bases outside the gene matches. Germline loops: CDR1 DFQATT, CDR2 SNEGSKA (reference sequence). The CDR3 has 14 residues.

This chain connects TRBV4-3 to TRBJ2-3, with 7 bases identical to TRBD2. The CDR3 is 14 amino acids. V shed 4 bases and J 6 bases; nucleotides not matched to a gene: 7. The germline V gene encodes CDR1 LGHNA and CDR2 YSLEER. The CDR3 spells CASSPWGGDDTQYF. In DNA, the CDR3 is TGCGCCAGCAGCCCCTGGGGGGGGGATGATACGCAGTATTTT.